This passage covers 30 T cell receptor beta chains from one sample sequenced in a study of shared clonotypes between healthy human individuals. This table comes from immunoSEQ multiplex PCR, and its TCRdb copy is limited to in-frame clones, with some not included. Of fewer than 2.5 million clones listed, over 85% are singletons. Sequencing input: naive CD4+ T cells from PBMCs. The subset here: CD45RA+ positively selected. All receptors come from a young man in good health. Some clones in this sample may be carry-over from other donors' samples.

This rearrangement joins TRBV10-3 to TRBJ2-3; D unclear. The V gene's germline CDR1 is ENHRY and CDR2 SYGVKD. This CDR3 is built from 16 residues. V lost 0 bases to trimming and J lost 1 base, with 11 bases between them. This CDR3 is CAISESRIRGTDTQYF. The CDR3 DNA is TGTGCCATCAGTGAGTCGCGGATTAGGGGCACAGATACGCAGTATTTT.

The chain links TRBV19 to TRBJ1-2; unclear D gene. The CDR3 contains 12 residues. Germline V gene data show CDR1 as LNHDA and CDR2 as SQIVND (reference sequence). The V and J ends lost 5 bases and 7 bases respectively, with 11 bases between them. The CDR3 reads CASSPQGGGYTF. In nucleotides, the CDR3 is TGTGCCAGTAGTCCCCAAGGAGGTGGCTACACCTTC.

V is TRBV7-2 and J is TRBJ2-2; 10 nucleotides match TRBD2. V shed 5 bases, J shed 5 bases, and the junction held 14 bases outside the gene matches. Germline lookup yields CDR1 SGHTA and CDR2 FQGNSA. This CDR3 has 18 amino acids. The CDR3 DNA follows: TGTGCCAGCAGCCGAGGGGTGGCTAGCGGGAGAGGAACCGGGGAGCTGTTTTTT. Translation: CASSRGVASGRGTGELFF.

The chain combines TRBV6-6 with TRBJ1-2; D may be TRBD1 (5 bases). Trimming cost V 7 bases and J 1 base, with 13 bases left between them. Germline lookup yields CDR1 MNHNY and CDR2 SVGAGI (reference sequence). The CDR3 loop spans 14 amino acids. The CDR3 DNA reads TGTGCCAGCACTCGGACACGCGGTAACTATGGCTACACCTTC. Protein product: CASTRTRGNYGYTF.

In its sample, this clone was seen a few times. The chain carries TRBV10-3 and TRBJ1-4; D is unresolved. CDR3 length: 14 residues. V was cut by 0 bases and J by 13 bases, with 15 bases left in between. Germline V gene data show CDR1 as ENHRY and CDR2 as SYGVKD. The CDR3 sequence is CAISESAKARSLFF. As DNA, the CDR3 is TGTGCCATCAGTGAGTCGGCAAAAGCCAGGTCACTGTTTTTT.

This chain uses TRBV29-1 with TRBJ2-1; 7 bases are shared with TRBD2. This CDR3 comprises 12 residues. V lost 7 bases to trimming and J lost 6 bases; unmatched junction nucleotides: 6. CDR1 and CDR2 (germline): SQVTM, ANQGSEA. CDR3 amino acids: CSGSGLFNEQFF. CDR3 DNA: TGCAGCGGCTCGGGACTATTCAATGAGCAGTTCTTC.

The J gene is TRBJ2-7, the V gene TRBV7-3; TRBD2 agrees at 13 bases. Germline V gene lookup returns CDR1 SGHTA and CDR2 FQGTGA. CDR3 length: 15 amino acids. With 3 bases clipped from V and 7 bases from J, the junction kept 6 bases outside the gene matches. CDR3 loop: CASSFSGTSGEEQYF. The CDR3, as DNA: TGTGCCAGCAGCTTCTCCGGGACTAGCGGGGAGGAGCAGTACTTC.

Only one count was recorded for this clone. This CDR3 is also generated by other DNA sequences in the sample. The chain combines TRBV6-5 with TRBJ2-7; D perhaps matches TRBD1 (5 bases). Trimming cost V 3 bases and J 7 bases, with 13 bases left between them. From germline, CDR1 is MNHEY and CDR2 SVGAGI. The CDR3 is made up of 13 amino acids. The CDR3 sequence: CASSYSQGAEQYF. In DNA form, the CDR3 reads TGTGCCAGCAGTTATAGTCAAGGGGCTGAGCAGTACTTC.

This sequence joins TRBV28 and TRBJ2-7, with 10 positions matching TRBD1. This CDR3 is built from 15 residues. The J segment lost 7 bases and the V segment lost 7 bases, leaving 13 bases of the junction unmatched. Germline V gene data show CDR1 as MDHEN and CDR2 as SYDVKM. Here the CDR3 reads CASTSGETGGVEQYF. In DNA, the CDR3 is TGTGCCAGCACCTCGGGGGAGACAGGGGGCGTAGAGCAGTACTTC.

As to this clone: The sample contains more than one DNA sequence encoding this CDR3. V gene TRBV6-5 combines with J gene TRBJ1-1; 7 nucleotides align to TRBD1. This CDR3 comprises 14 residues. V was clipped by 3 bases and J by 3 bases; unmatched bases: 4. Germline CDR1 reads MNHEY; CDR2 reads SVGAGI. This CDR3 is CASSYRQGYTEAFF. The CDR3 nucleotides read TGTGCCAGCAGTTATCGACAGGGATACACTGAAGCTTTCTTT.

The V gene is TRBV27, the J gene TRBJ1-1; D gene ambiguous. Germline V gene sequence: CDR1 MNHEY, CDR2 SMNVEV (reference sequence). The CDR3 loop spans 14 amino acids. Trimming removed 2 bases from V and 4 bases from J, with 11 bases in between. In DNA form, the CDR3 reads TGTGCCAGCAGTTTAAGGGCCTCGGGCACTGAAGCTTTCTTT. Its translation is CASSLRASGTEAFF.

This clone was recorded once. CDR3 bases: TGCGCCAGCAGCCAAGATCTCCTTCCAGGGTTCGGAGTGACAGATACGCAGTATTTT. Translated, it gives CASSQDLLPGFGVTDTQYF. This chain uses TRBV4-3 with TRBJ2-3; D perhaps matches TRBD1 (5 bases). V lost 0 bases and J 3 bases, leaving 22 bases between the germline ends. The germline V gene has CDR1 LGHNA and CDR2 YSLEER. The CDR3 length is 19 residues.

The chain recombines TRBV7-8 with TRBJ1-1; TRBD1 is a possible D gene (5 bases). Germline V gene sequence: CDR1 SGHVS, CDR2 FQNEAQ. This CDR3 has 15 amino acids. The V end lost 0 bases, the J end lost 4 bases, and 12 bases lay between the germline ends. Written as DNA, the CDR3 is TGTGCCAGCAGCTTAGCTGCCCCCGGGGGCACTGAAGCTTTCTTT. Amino acids: CASSLAAPGGTEAFF.

This chain uses TRBV29-1 with TRBJ1-2; possibly TRBD1 for D (5 bases). The CDR3 has 12 amino acids. Germline CDR1 SQVTM, CDR2 ANQGSEA. Trimming shortened V by 7 bases and J by 6 bases, and 15 bases separated the two germline ends. The DNA of the CDR3 is TGCAGCGCCGCCCGGGGGGTGAATGGCTACACCTTC. Protein product: CSAARGVNGYTF.

The V call is TRBV7-8, the J call TRBJ2-5; D call uncertain. The CDR3 is made up of 13 amino acids. V lost 5 bases and J lost 6, with 13 bases in between. Looked up from germline, CDR1 is SGHVS and CDR2 is FQNEAQ. The CDR3 DNA follows: TGTGCCAGCAGCGAAGTCAGTGGTCAGACCCAGTACTTC. It yields the protein CASSEVSGQTQYF. The full variable domain, in which reference TRBV7-8 and TRBJ2-5 provide the parts outside the CDR3, is GAGVSQSPRYKVAKRGQDVALRCDPISGHVSLFWYQQALGQGPEFLTYFQNEAQLDKSGLPSDRFFAERPEGSVSTLKIQRTQQEDSAVYLCASSEVSGQTQYFGPGTRLLVL.

The chain is built from TRBV6-5 and TRBJ1-2; the D gene is possibly TRBD1 (6 bases). CDR3 length equals 14 residues. The V gene's germline CDR1 is MNHEY and CDR2 SVGAGI. V was shortened by 5 bases and J by 8 bases, with 18 bases between the two germline ends. The chain's CDR3 is CASSEHRDTGGYTF. In DNA, the CDR3 is TGTGCCAGCAGTGAGCACCGGGACACGGGCGGCTACACCTTC.

The chain is built from TRBV10-3 and TRBJ2-4; 7 positions agree with TRBD1. The CDR3 has 16 amino acids. Germline V lookup: CDR1 ENHRY, CDR2 SYGVKD. After removal of 3 bases from V and 0 bases from J, the junction contained 5 bases not matched to a gene. CDR3 sequence reads: CAISDSRQGAKNIQYF. For the CDR3, the DNA is TGTGCCATCAGTGATTCAAGACAGGGAGCCAAAAACATTCAGTACTTC.

The genes are TRBV5-4 and TRBJ2-5; tentatively, D is TRBD1 (6 bases). Germline V CDR1 and CDR2: SGHNT, YYREEE (reference sequence). The V gene lost 1 base and the J gene lost 5 bases, with 18 bases spanning the gap. The CDR3 totals 16 residues. The CDR3 is CASSLWQGRPGETQYF. DNA for the CDR3: TGTGCCAGCAGCTTGTGGCAGGGGCGACCGGGGGAGACCCAGTACTTC.

Remarks on this clone: The sample holds other DNA sequences that translate to the same CDR3. This CDR3 is CASSVTGQSYEQYF. As DNA, the CDR3 is TGTGCCAGCAGCGTAACGGGACAGTCCTACGAGCAGTACTTC. This sequence joins TRBV9 and TRBJ2-7; 7 bases are shared with TRBD1. V lost 1 base, J lost 1 base, and 2 bases stayed unmatched. The CDR3 is made up of 14 amino acids. Germline CDR1 SGDLS, CDR2 YYNGEE.

The genes are TRBV10-3 and TRBJ1-5, with D possibly TRBD1 on 6 matching bases. V was pared by 10 bases and J by 3 bases, with 10 bases between. This CDR3 contains 12 residues. The V gene's germline CDR1 is ENHRY and CDR2 SYGVKD. CDR3 protein: CATGQYNQPQHF. The CDR3 DNA is TGTGCCACCGGACAGTACAATCAGCCCCAGCATTTT.

CDR3 loop: CASSPSGVSNEKLFF. Here the CDR3 DNA reads TGTGCCAGCAGCCCCTCCGGTGTATCTAATGAAAAACTGTTTTTT. The chain couples TRBV11-2 to TRBJ1-4; no clear D. The germline V and J ends were trimmed by 5 bases and 3 bases, with 13 bases remaining between them. Germline CDR1 SGHAT, CDR2 FQNNGV. This CDR3 region has 15 residues.

The V and J genes are TRBV27 and TRBJ2-1; no clear D gene. From germline, CDR1 is MNHEY and CDR2 SMNVEV (reference sequence). The CDR3 is made up of 14 amino acids. Trimming pared 10 bases from V and 3 bases from J, leaving 16 bases between. In DNA form, the CDR3 reads TGTGCCACAATGAAGGAGCGATTCTACAATGAGCAGTTCTTC. Translating gives CATMKERFYNEQFF.

The chain combines TRBV7-3 with TRBJ2-7, with D possibly TRBD2 on 5 matching bases. Germline loops: CDR1 SGHTA, CDR2 FQGTGA. This CDR3 is built from 15 residues. Deletions cut 1 base from V and 0 bases from J, with 10 bases between. The CDR3 coding sequence is TGTGCCAGCAGCTTAATGGGAGTCAGCTCCTACGAGCAGTACTTC. It specifies CASSLMGVSSYEQYF.

This clone was seen only once. The chain recombines TRBV4-2 with TRBJ2-7; 7 bases line up with TRBD2. Per germline, CDR1 LGHNA and CDR2 YNFKEQ. V gave up 4 bases and J gave up 4 bases; unmatched junction bases: 10. The CDR3 has 15 amino acids. The DNA of the CDR3 is TGTGCCAGCAGCCCCCCCAACGGACTAGTTTACGAGCAGTACTTC. Its translation: CASSPPNGLVYEQYF.

The chain links TRBV28 to TRBJ1-4; 7 bases are a match to TRBD1. CDR1 and CDR2 (germline): MDHEN, SYDVKM. J lost 5 bases, V lost 4 bases, and 7 bases had no gene match. The CDR3 totals 15 residues. The CDR3 spells CASSSPDRINEKLFF. Here the CDR3 DNA reads TGTGCCAGCAGTTCCCCGGACAGGATCAATGAAAAACTGTTTTTT.

The gene calls are TRBV4-1 and TRBJ2-7; D possibly corresponds to TRBD2 (5 bases). The CDR3 is 12 residues long. V lost 4 bases and J lost 5, with 9 bases in between. Germline V gene data show CDR1 as MGHRA and CDR2 as YSYEKL. The CDR3 bases are TGCGCCAGCAGCCGTTCGGAGGACGAGCAGTACTTC. Its protein is CASSRSEDEQYF.

V is TRBV7-2 and J is TRBJ1-3, with TRBD1 matching 9 bases. With 5 bases clipped from V and 7 bases from J, the junction kept 12 bases outside the gene matches. The V gene's germline CDR1 is SGHTA and CDR2 FQGNSA. The CDR3 has 16 amino acids. The chain's CDR3 is CASSTRDRDLPNTIYF. As DNA, the CDR3 is TGTGCCAGCAGCACCAGGGACAGGGACCTTCCCAACACCATATATTTT.

The chain combines TRBV2 with TRBJ1-6; possible D gene TRBD1, 5 bases. V lost 10 bases to trimming and J lost 5 bases, with 18 bases between them. Germline CDR1 SNHLY, CDR2 FYNNEI. There are 15 residues in the CDR3. The CDR3 region is CATQSRDGDNSPLHF. The CDR3 bases are TGTGCCACCCAGTCCCGGGACGGAGATAATTCACCCCTCCACTTT.

The chain links TRBV28 to TRBJ2-7, with D possibly called TRBD1 or TRBD2 (5 bases each). There are 16 residues in the CDR3. Germline V CDR1 and CDR2: MDHEN, SYDVKM. Trimming removed 7 bases at V and 1 base at J, with 20 bases between. The CDR3 loop reads CASTPPVGRMSYEQYF. CDR3 nucleotides: TGTGCCAGCACCCCCCCAGTGGGACGGATGTCCTACGAGCAGTACTTC.

Details on this clone: This sample also contains other DNA sequences that code for the same CDR3. The V and J genes are TRBV5-1 and TRBJ2-7; D gene uncertain. Germline CDR1 reads SGHRS; CDR2 reads YFSETQ. There are 14 residues in the CDR3. Trimming removed 0 bases at V and 1 base at J, with 8 bases between. The CDR3 DNA reads TGCGCCAGCAGCTTGGGGGCGGCTTCCTACGAGCAGTACTTC. Translation gives CASSLGAASYEQYF.